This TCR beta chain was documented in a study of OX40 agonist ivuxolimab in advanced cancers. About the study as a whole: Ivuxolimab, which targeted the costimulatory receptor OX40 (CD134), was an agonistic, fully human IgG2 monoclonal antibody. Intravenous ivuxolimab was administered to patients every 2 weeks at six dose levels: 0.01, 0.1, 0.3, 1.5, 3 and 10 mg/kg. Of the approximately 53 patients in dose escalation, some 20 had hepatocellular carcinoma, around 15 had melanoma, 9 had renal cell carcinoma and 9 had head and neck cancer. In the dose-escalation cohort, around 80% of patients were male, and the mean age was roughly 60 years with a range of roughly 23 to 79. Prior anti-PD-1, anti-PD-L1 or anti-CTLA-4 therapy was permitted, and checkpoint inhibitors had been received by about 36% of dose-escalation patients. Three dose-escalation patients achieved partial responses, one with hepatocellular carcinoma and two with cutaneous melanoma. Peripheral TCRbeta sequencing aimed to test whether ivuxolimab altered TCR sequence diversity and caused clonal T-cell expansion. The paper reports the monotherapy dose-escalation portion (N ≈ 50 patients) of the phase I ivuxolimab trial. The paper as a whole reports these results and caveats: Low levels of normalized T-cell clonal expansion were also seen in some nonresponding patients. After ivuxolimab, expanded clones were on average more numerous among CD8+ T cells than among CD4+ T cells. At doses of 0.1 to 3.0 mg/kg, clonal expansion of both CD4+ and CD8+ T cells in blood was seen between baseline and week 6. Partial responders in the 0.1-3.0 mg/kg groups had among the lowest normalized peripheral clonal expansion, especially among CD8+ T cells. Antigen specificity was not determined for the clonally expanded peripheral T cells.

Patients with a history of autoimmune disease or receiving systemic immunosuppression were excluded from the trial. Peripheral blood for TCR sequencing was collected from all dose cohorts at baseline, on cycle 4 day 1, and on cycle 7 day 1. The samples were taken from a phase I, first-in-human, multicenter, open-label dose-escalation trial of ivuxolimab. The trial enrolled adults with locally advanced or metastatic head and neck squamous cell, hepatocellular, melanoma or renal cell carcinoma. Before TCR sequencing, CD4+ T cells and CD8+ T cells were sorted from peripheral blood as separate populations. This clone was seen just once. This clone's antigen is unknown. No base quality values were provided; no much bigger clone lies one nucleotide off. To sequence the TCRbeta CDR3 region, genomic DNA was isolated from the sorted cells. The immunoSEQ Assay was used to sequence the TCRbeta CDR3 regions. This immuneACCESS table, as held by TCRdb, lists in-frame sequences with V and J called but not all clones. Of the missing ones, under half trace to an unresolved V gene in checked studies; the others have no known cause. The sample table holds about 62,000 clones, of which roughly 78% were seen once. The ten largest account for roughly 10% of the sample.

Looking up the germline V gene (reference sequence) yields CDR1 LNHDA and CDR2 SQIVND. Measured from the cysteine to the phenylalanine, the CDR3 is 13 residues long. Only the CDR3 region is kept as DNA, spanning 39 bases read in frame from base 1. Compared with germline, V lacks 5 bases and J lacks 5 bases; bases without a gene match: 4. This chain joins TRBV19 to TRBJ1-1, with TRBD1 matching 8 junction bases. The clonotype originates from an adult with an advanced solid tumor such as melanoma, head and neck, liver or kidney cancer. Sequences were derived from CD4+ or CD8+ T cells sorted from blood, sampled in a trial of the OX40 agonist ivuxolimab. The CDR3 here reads CASSSRGLTEAFF. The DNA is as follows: TGTGCCAGTAGTTCCAGGGGGCTTACTGAAGCTTTCTTT. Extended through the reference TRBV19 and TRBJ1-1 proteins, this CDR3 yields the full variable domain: DGGITQSPKYLFRKEGQNVTLSCEQNLNHDAMYWYRQDPGQGLRLIYYSQIVNDFQKGDIAEGYSVSREKKESFPLTVTSAQKNPTAFYLCASSSRGLTEAFFGQGTRLTVV.